Presented here are 20 T cell receptor beta chains from one specimen sequenced in a study of blood T cell repertoires in COVID-19. Clones were read by immunoSEQ multiplex PCR, and TCRdb kept only the in-frame ones, dropping some. The sample lists 40,000 to 55,000 clones; around 89% were seen once. Sequenced material: peripheral blood. These receptor sequences come from a man between 70 and 80 years old with active COVID-19.

The CDR3 here is CASSWQSGGASEQYF. For the CDR3, the DNA is TGCGCCAGCAGCTGGCAGAGCGGGGGGGCTTCCGAGCAGTACTTC. V is TRBV5-1 and J is TRBJ2-7, with 10 bases aligning to TRBD2. Trimming cost V 3 bases and J 6 bases; bases outside gene matches: 9. The germline V gene has CDR1 SGHRS and CDR2 YFSETQ. CDR3 size: 15 residues.

This rearrangement joins TRBV4-2 to TRBJ2-7; 13 bases match TRBD2. CDR1 and CDR2 from the germline V gene are LGHNA and YNFKEQ. Trimming took 2 bases from V and 1 from J; bases not matched to a gene: 5. The CDR3 sequence is 17 residues long. The CDR3 region is CASSQPTSGGESYEQYF. The CDR3 coding sequence is TGTGCCAGCAGCCAACCCACTAGCGGGGGGGAATCCTACGAGCAGTACTTC.

The chain uses TRBV29-1 and TRBJ1-2, with TRBD1 matching over 10 bases. The V segment lost 3 bases and the J segment 2 bases; nucleotides outside the gene matches: 6. Germline V gene sequence: CDR1 SQVTM, CDR2 ANQGSEA. The CDR3 covers 15 residues. The CDR3: CSVEDRGYPNYGYTF. The CDR3 nucleotides read TGCAGCGTTGAGGACAGGGGGTACCCGAACTATGGCTACACCTTC.

The gene calls are TRBV11-2 and TRBJ2-3; TRBD1 agrees at 7 bases. Trimming took 6 bases from V and 3 from J; bases not matched to a gene: 9. Per germline, CDR1 SGHAT and CDR2 FQNNGV. The CDR3 is made up of 15 amino acids. CDR3 DNA sequence: TGTGCCAGCAGTACCATCCGACAGGGAACAGATACGCAGTATTTT. Translation gives CASSTIRQGTDTQYF.

The chain links TRBV5-5 to TRBJ2-3, with 14 bases lining up with TRBD2. The CDR3 is made up of 17 amino acids. The germline CDR1 and CDR2 sequences are SGHKS and YYEKEE (reference sequence). J gave up 2 bases and V 3 bases, and 5 bases lay outside the gene matches. CDR3 nucleotides: TGTGCCAGCAGCTCTAGGACTAGCGGGGGGACCACAGATACGCAGTATTTT. Translated, it gives CASSSRTSGGTTDTQYF. The whole variable domain, filled in from reference TRBV5-5 and TRBJ2-3, reads DAGVTQSPTHLIKTRGQQVTLRCSPISGHKSVSWYQQVLGQGPQFIFQYYEKEERGRGNFPDRFSARQFPNYSSELNVNALLLGDSALYLCASSSRTSGGTTDTQYFGPGTRLTVL.

This clone was found once. The V and J genes are TRBV19 and TRBJ1-1; possible D gene TRBD1, 6 bases. Trimming removed 3 bases at V and 1 base at J, with 12 bases between. Germline values: CDR1 LNHDA, CDR2 SQIVND (reference sequence). The CDR3 runs to 15 residues. The chain's CDR3 is CASSIVDSANTEAFF. The DNA of the CDR3 is TGTGCCAGTAGTATTGTGGACAGTGCGAACACTGAAGCTTTCTTT.

Only one count was recorded for this clone. The chain links TRBV6-5 to TRBJ1-2, with D unresolved. Looked up from germline, CDR1 is MNHEY and CDR2 is SVGAGI. Trimming left V 2 bases short and J 6 bases short, with 10 bases between. This CDR3 is 13 amino acids long. The CDR3 spells CASSYAEAHGYTF. In DNA, the CDR3 is TGTGCCAGCAGTTACGCGGAAGCCCATGGCTACACCTTC.

This clone was detected once. V usage is TRBV6-2 or TRBV6-3 and J usage is TRBJ2-5; 10 nucleotides match TRBD2. Germline trimming cut 2 bases from V and 5 bases from J; bases unmatched to any gene: 8. CDR3 length equals 16 residues. The germline CDR1 and CDR2 sequences are MNHEY and SVGEGT. This CDR3 reads CASSYHPSGGKETQYF. The CDR3 DNA follows: TGTGCCAGCAGTTACCATCCTAGCGGGGGCAAGGAGACCCAGTACTTC.

The chain couples TRBV4-3 to TRBJ2-6; D possibly corresponds to TRBD1 (5 bases). CDR3 size: 16 residues. CDR1 and CDR2 from the germline V gene are LGHNA and YSLEER. Trimming removed 4 bases at V and 2 bases at J, with 12 bases between. The CDR3 nucleotides are TGCGCCAGCAGCCGTGAGTGGGGCACTGGGGCCAACGTCCTGACTTTC. Its protein is CASSREWGTGANVLTF.

The genes are TRBV6-5 and TRBJ1-1, with D maybe TRBD1 (5 bases). Germline CDR1 reads MNHEY; CDR2 reads SVGAGI. The V and J ends lost 6 bases and 6 bases respectively, with 14 bases between them. The CDR3 spans 13 residues. The CDR3: CASSREDTAEAFF. The CDR3 region has the DNA TGTGCCAGCAGCAGGGAAGACACCGCTGAAGCTTTCTTT.

The chain carries TRBV27 and TRBJ1-4; a weak D match, TRBD1 (5 bases). Trimming took 5 bases from V and 7 from J, leaving 20 bases between them. Germline V lookup: CDR1 MNHEY, CDR2 SMNVEV (reference sequence). This CDR3 has 16 amino acids. The CDR3 region is CASSTIRDTLTEKLFF. CDR3 nucleotide sequence: TGTGCCAGCAGTACGATCAGGGATACTTTGACTGAAAAACTGTTTTTT.

The CDR3 loop is CASSLLQGSEAFF. Here the CDR3 DNA reads TGTGCCAGCAGTCTGCTACAGGGATCTGAAGCTTTCTTT. The chain joins TRBV2 to TRBJ1-1; D possibly corresponds to TRBD1 (6 bases). The germline V gene encodes CDR1 SNHLY and CDR2 FYNNEI. Trimming removed 5 bases at V and 6 bases at J, with 13 bases between. The CDR3 is 13 residues long. Full variable domain (remainder filled in from reference TRBV2 and TRBJ1-1): EPEVTQTPSHQVTQMGQEVILRCVPISNHLYFYWYRQILGQKVEFLVSFYNNEISEKSEIFDDQFSVERPDGSNFTLKIRSTKLEDSAMYFCASSLLQGSEAFFGQGTRLTVV.

Here the CDR3 reads CASSQVRQLSGNTIYF. For the CDR3, the DNA is TGTGCCAGCAGCCAAGTCCGACAGCTCTCTGGAAACACCATATATTTT. The V and J genes are TRBV3-1 (or the pseudogene TRBV3-2) and TRBJ1-3; possible D gene TRBD1, 5 bases. Deletions cut 1 base from V and 0 bases from J, with 10 bases between. Germline assignment: CDR1 LGHDT and CDR2 YNNKEL (reference sequence). The CDR3 spans 16 residues.

The rearrangement joins TRBV18 to TRBJ1-2; D gene uncertain. V was shortened by 3 bases and J by 2 bases, with 7 bases between the two germline ends. The CDR3 extends over 13 amino acids. Germline V CDR1 and CDR2: KGHSH, LQKENI. CDR3 residues: CASSPTENYGYTF. The CDR3 bases are TGTGCCAGCTCACCCACAGAGAACTATGGCTACACCTTC.

The J gene is TRBJ2-5, the V gene TRBV19; D gene uncertain. This CDR3 is 13 amino acids long. Per germline, CDR1 LNHDA and CDR2 SQIVND (reference sequence). V lost 1 base and J 0 bases, leaving 3 bases between the germline ends. The CDR3 sequence: CASSIAHQETQYF. The CDR3, as DNA: TGTGCCAGTAGTATAGCTCACCAAGAGACCCAGTACTTC. The variable domain in full, with the rest retrieved from reference TRBV19 and TRBJ2-5, is DGGITQSPKYLFRKEGQNVTLSCEQNLNHDAMYWYRQDPGQGLRLIYYSQIVNDFQKGDIAEGYSVSREKKESFPLTVTSAQKNPTAFYLCASSIAHQETQYFGPGTRLLVL.

The chain employs TRBV5-1 and TRBJ2-7; 8 bases are a match to TRBD1. Per germline, CDR1 SGHRS and CDR2 YFSETQ. V lost 1 base, J lost 3 bases, and 9 bases stayed unmatched. CDR3 length: 16 residues. CDR3 protein: CASSLQGAVGGYEQYF. The CDR3 DNA reads as TGCGCCAGCAGCTTGCAGGGGGCGGTTGGTGGCTACGAGCAGTACTTC.

The chain couples TRBV27 to TRBJ1-2; D gene unclear. Germline lookup yields CDR1 MNHEY and CDR2 SMNVEV (reference sequence). Trimming shortened V by 4 bases and J by 5 bases, and 14 bases separated the two germline ends. This CDR3 is 14 amino acids long. The DNA for the CDR3 is TGTGCCAGCAGTTATCTGGGCTCTGGGTATGGCTACACCTTC. Amino acids: CASSYLGSGYGYTF.

A single count supports this clone. The rearrangement uses TRBV5-1 and TRBJ1-3; no definite D call. Looked up from germline, CDR1 is SGHRS and CDR2 is YFSETQ. This CDR3 contains 17 residues. V lost 1 base and J lost 1, with 15 bases in between. CDR3 in DNA: TGCGCCAGCAGCTTGAACGGTAGAGGCAGATCTGGAAACACCATATATTTT. Translation: CASSLNGRGRSGNTIYF.

The J gene is TRBJ2-5, the V gene TRBV15, with 8 nucleotides matching TRBD1. This CDR3 has 15 residues. The V segment lost 3 bases and the J segment 5 bases; nucleotides outside the gene matches: 8. The V gene's germline CDR1 is LNHNV and CDR2 YYDKDF (reference sequence). In nucleotides, the CDR3 is TGTGCCACCAGCAGTCCCGCAGGGGGCATGGAGACCCAGTACTTC. This encodes CATSSPAGGMETQYF.

The chain couples TRBV28 to TRBJ2-3, with D perhaps matching TRBD2 (6 bases). Germline V lookup: CDR1 MDHEN, CDR2 SYDVKM. The CDR3 consists of 12 residues. Trimming removed 7 bases at V and 5 bases at J, with 10 bases between. The CDR3 region is CASTEAGDTQYF. The CDR3 DNA reads as TGTGCCAGCACCGAAGCGGGAGATACGCAGTATTTT.